One sample yielded the 31 T cell receptor beta chains listed below, sequenced in a study of T cell responses to AZD1222 COVID-19 vaccine. The data were produced by immunoSEQ multiplex PCR, yet TCRdb's version contains in-frame clones alone and is incomplete. This sample has 75,000 to 90,000 clones, with about 78% found just once. Sequenced material: peripheral blood, taken on day 0 of AZD1222 vaccination. These receptors were taken from an adult in good health.

The chain has TRBV29-1 and TRBJ1-5, with a weak D call TRBD1 (6 bases). CDR1 and CDR2 from the germline V gene are SQVTM and ANQGSEA. CDR3 size: 14 residues. Deletions cut 6 bases from V and 0 bases from J, with 12 bases between. The CDR3 reads CSVATGISNQPQHF. As DNA, the CDR3 is TGCAGCGTAGCAACAGGGATTAGCAATCAGCCCCAGCATTTT.

The chain has TRBV5-4 and TRBJ2-2, with a tentative D call TRBD2 (6 bases). Trimming removed 3 bases from V and 2 bases from J, with 11 bases in between. The V gene's germline CDR1 is SGHNT and CDR2 YYREEE (reference sequence). The CDR3 totals 15 residues. The CDR3 region is CASSWTGRNTGELFF. As DNA, the CDR3 is TGTGCCAGCAGCTGGACCGGGAGAAACACCGGGGAGCTGTTTTTT.

The V call is TRBV7-2, the J call TRBJ2-3, with D unclear. This CDR3 region has 12 residues. Germline V gene sequence: CDR1 SGHTA, CDR2 FQGNSA. V shed 5 bases and J shed 4 bases, with 7 bases lying between them. The CDR3 coding sequence is TGTGCCAGCAGCCGGGCCGCAGATACGCAGTATTTT. Translation: CASSRAADTQYF.

The chain recombines TRBV7-2 with TRBJ1-2, with a possible D match to TRBD1 (6 bases). This CDR3 region has 14 residues. The V and J ends lost 1 base and 8 bases respectively, with 14 bases between them. Germline lookup yields CDR1 SGHTA and CDR2 FQGNSA. The CDR3 DNA reads TGTGCCAGCAGCTTAGGGGCAGGGGAGGTCGGCTACACCTTC. Its protein product is CASSLGAGEVGYTF.

The chain carries TRBV5-4 and TRBJ2-1, with 8 positions matching TRBD2. This CDR3 has 14 residues. Per germline, CDR1 SGHNT and CDR2 YYREEE (reference sequence). The trim removed 4 bases at V and 4 bases at J, leaving 4 bases unmatched. CDR3 DNA sequence: TGTGCCAGCAGCCCGGGACTAGAGTACAATGAGCAGTTCTTC. Translated, it gives CASSPGLEYNEQFF.

V and J are TRBV10-3 and TRBJ2-1, with TRBD2 identical over 8 bases. Germline-derived CDR1 and CDR2 are ENHRY and SYGVKD. Losses at the gene ends were 4 bases for V and 4 bases for J; bases not matched to a gene: 9. The CDR3 covers 16 residues. CDR3 bases: TGTGCCATCAGTGGACTAGCGACAAAGATATACAATGAGCAGTTCTTC. Protein product: CAISGLATKIYNEQFF.

This chain joins TRBV30 and TRBJ1-1, with 9 bases fitting TRBD1. This CDR3 contains 14 residues. V lost 4 bases to trimming and J lost 4 bases; unmatched junction nucleotides: 7. Germline V gives CDR1 GTSNPN, CDR2 SVGIG (reference sequence). In DNA form, the CDR3 reads TGTGCCTGGAAACCGGGACAGGGACCCACTGAAGCTTTCTTT. This encodes CAWKPGQGPTEAFF. The entire variable domain, with the rest obtained from reference TRBV30 and TRBJ1-1, is as follows: SQTIHQWPATLVQPVGSPLSLECTVEGTSNPNLYWYRQAAGRGLQLLFYSVGIGQISSEVPQNLSASRPQDRQFILSSKKLLLSDSGFYLCAWKPGQGPTEAFFGQGTRLTVV.

The chain uses TRBV2 and TRBJ2-7, with 11 positions matching TRBD1. Looked up from germline, CDR1 is SNHLY and CDR2 is FYNNEI. The ends lost 5 bases at V and 5 bases at J; junction bases unmatched: 5. The CDR3 sequence is 14 residues long. The CDR3 DNA reads TGTGCCAGCAGTTATAGGACAGGGGGCAACGAGCAGTACTTC. This codes for CASSYRTGGNEQYF.

This sequence joins TRBV2 and TRBJ2-2; D gene uncertain. Germline CDR1 is SNHLY and CDR2 is FYNNEI. There are 15 residues in the CDR3. The V end lost 4 bases, the J end lost 0 bases, and 9 bases lay between the germline ends. The CDR3 DNA sequence: TGTGCCAGCAGTGTGACGCACGCGAACACCGGGGAGCTGTTTTTT. Its protein product is CASSVTHANTGELFF.

This chain joins TRBV3-1 (or the pseudogene TRBV3-2) and TRBJ1-5, with no clear D. Between the trimmed V and J ends, which lost 0 bases and 5 bases, there was a span of 11 bases. Germline CDR1 and CDR2: LGHDT and YNNKEL (reference sequence). The CDR3 runs to 15 residues. The CDR3 DNA reads as TGTGCCAGCAGCCAAGATTTTCGGACCGATCAGCCCCAGCATTTT. It translates to CASSQDFRTDQPQHF.

In its sample, this clone was seen once. This chain joins TRBV5-1 and TRBJ1-4; no clear D gene. CDR1 is SGHRS and CDR2 is YFSETQ in the germline V gene. V lost 0 bases, J lost 3 bases, and 9 bases lay in between. The CDR3 extends over 15 amino acids. CDR3 coding DNA: TGCGCCAGCAGCTTGGGTTCGGGAGCTAATGAAAAACTGTTTTTT. Translated: CASSLGSGANEKLFF.

V gene TRBV7-2 combines with J gene TRBJ2-1, with 7 bases matching TRBD2. The junction had 4 bases not matched to a gene; V was cut back by 6 bases and J by 5 bases. CDR3 size: 13 residues. Germline CDR1 reads SGHTA; CDR2 reads FQGNSA. CDR3 nucleotides: TGTGCCAGCAGGAGCGGGACTCACAATGAGCAGTTCTTC. It is translated as CASRSGTHNEQFF.

This rearrangement joins TRBV5-1 to TRBJ1-4; D is ambiguous. V was cut by 0 bases and J by 8 bases, with 14 bases left in between. This CDR3 is 15 amino acids long. Germline CDR1 and CDR2: SGHRS and YFSETQ. CDR3 protein: CASSLVPGNIEKLFF. The CDR3 DNA reads as TGCGCCAGCAGCTTGGTGCCTGGGAATATAGAAAAACTGTTTTTT.

The chain combines TRBV11-2 with TRBJ2-7; a weak D match, TRBD1 (7 bases). This CDR3 has 17 residues. V lost 0 bases to trimming and J lost 4 bases, with 19 bases between them. Germline V gene sequence: CDR1 SGHAT, CDR2 FQNNGV. The CDR3 protein is CASSLEPGAGGRYEQYF. The CDR3 nucleotides read TGTGCCAGCAGCTTAGAACCGGGGGCAGGGGGTCGGTACGAGCAGTACTTC.

This clone has ten or more counts. The chain couples TRBV5-4 to TRBJ1-1; D unclear. The length of the CDR3 is 16 residues. Trimming stripped 4 bases from V and 6 bases from J, with 22 bases between. Germline V gives CDR1 SGHNT, CDR2 YYREEE (reference sequence). The CDR3 protein is CASSVRPDPTSAEAFF. The CDR3 nucleotides are TGTGCCAGCAGCGTGAGGCCCGACCCTACGTCGGCTGAAGCTTTCTTT.

The rearrangement uses TRBV5-1 and TRBJ2-5; TRBD2 might be the D (6 bases). Trimming removed 4 bases from V and 4 bases from J, with 17 bases in between. The CDR3 consists of 15 residues. The V gene's germline CDR1 is SGHRS and CDR2 YFSETQ. As DNA, the CDR3 is TGCGCCAGCAGCATGGGGAGTGGGGGAGGAGAGACCCAGTACTTC. Amino acids: CASSMGSGGGETQYF. Supplemented by reference TRBV5-1 and TRBJ2-5, the full variable domain reads KAGVTQTPRYLIKTRGQQVTLSCSPISGHRSVSWYQQTPGQGLQFLFEYFSETQRNKGNFPGRFSGRQFSNSRSEMNVSTLELGDSALYLCASSMGSGGGETQYFGPGTRLLVL.

This chain links TRBV29-1 with TRBJ2-1, with D perhaps given as TRBD1 or TRBD2 (6 bases each). The CDR3 extends over 15 amino acids. Deletions cut 7 bases from V and 3 bases from J, with 19 bases between. Germline V gene lookup returns CDR1 SQVTM and CDR2 ANQGSEA. The CDR3 loop is CSGGGLFTDYNEQFF. CDR3 DNA: TGCAGCGGTGGGGGGCTGTTTACTGACTACAATGAGCAGTTCTTC.

The V gene is TRBV25-1, the J gene TRBJ1-4, with D uncertain. Trimming shortened V by 1 base and J by 0 bases, and 15 bases separated the two germline ends. Germline loops: CDR1 MGHDK, CDR2 SYGVNS. This CDR3 is built from 18 residues. The CDR3, as DNA: TGTGCCAGCAGTGAATTGGGCCCTACCTTTGCAACTAATGAAAAACTGTTTTTT. Encoded protein: CASSELGPTFATNEKLFF.

The chain uses TRBV7-9 and TRBJ2-7; 9 nucleotides align to TRBD2. The V segment lost 3 bases and the J segment 0 bases; nucleotides outside the gene matches: 9. The CDR3 sequence is 17 residues long. Germline V lookup: CDR1 SEHNR, CDR2 FQNEAQ (reference sequence). CDR3 amino acids: CASSLRASGISSYEQYF. In DNA, the CDR3 is TGTGCCAGCAGCTTGAGGGCTAGCGGGATAAGCTCCTACGAGCAGTACTTC. The full variable domain, in which reference TRBV7-9 and TRBJ2-7 provide the parts outside the CDR3, is DTGVSQNPRHKITKRGQNVTFRCDPISEHNRLYWYRQTLGQGPEFLTYFQNEAQLEKSRLLSDRFSAERPKGSFSTLEIQRTEQGDSAMYLCASSLRASGISSYEQYFGPGTRLTVT.

The rearrangement links TRBV19 to TRBJ1-5; 7 nucleotides line up with TRBD1. Germline assignment: CDR1 LNHDA and CDR2 SQIVND (reference sequence). There are 16 residues in the CDR3. J gave up 0 bases and V 4 bases, and 6 bases lay outside the gene matches. CDR3 sequence reads: CASSSGTANSNQPQHF. The CDR3 nucleotides are TGTGCCAGTAGTAGCGGGACAGCTAATAGCAATCAGCCCCAGCATTTT. The complete variable domain, with remaining parts taken from reference TRBV19 and TRBJ1-5, reads DGGITQSPKYLFRKEGQNVTLSCEQNLNHDAMYWYRQDPGQGLRLIYYSQIVNDFQKGDIAEGYSVSREKKESFPLTVTSAQKNPTAFYLCASSSGTANSNQPQHFGDGTRLSIL.

Comments on this clone: Without the conserved terminal phenylalanine or tryptophan, this CDR3 likely stems from a read error. It is unclear where the CDR3 begins or ends on the DNA, so no DNA is shown, and the CDR3 is as TCRdb lists it. The rearrangement links TRBV6-5 to TRBJ2-4. Inclusive of both ends, the CDR3 amounts to 14 amino acids. Germline V lookup: CDR1 MNHEY, CDR2 SVGAGI. The chain's CDR3 is CASSYGYWGASGAI.

The rearrangement joins TRBV29-1 to TRBJ2-2; a possible D gene is TRBD1 (6 bases). Germline CDR1 SQVTM, CDR2 ANQGSEA. V was cut by 6 bases and J by 4 bases, with 21 bases left in between. CDR3 size: 16 residues. CDR3 nucleotide sequence: TGCAGCGTGGGGGCCCAGACGGATCCGGGCACCGGGGAGCTGTTTTTT. Translated: CSVGAQTDPGTGELFF.

This clone occurred a few times. The chain links TRBV11-2 to TRBJ2-7, with D possibly called TRBD1 or TRBD2 (7 bases each). Germline CDR1 and CDR2: SGHAT and FQNNGV. The CDR3 extends over 14 amino acids. V gave up 7 bases and J gave up 4 bases, with 17 bases separating them. CDR3 sequence reads: CASTYGEGAYEQYF. As DNA, the CDR3 is TGTGCCAGCACCTACGGGGAGGGGGCTTACGAGCAGTACTTC.

V gene TRBV7-9 combines with J gene TRBJ1-4; a weak D match, TRBD1 (5 bases). CDR1 is SEHNR and CDR2 is FQNEAQ in the germline V gene (reference sequence). The CDR3 length is 19 residues. Trimming pared 2 bases from V and 0 bases from J, leaving 19 bases between. In nucleotides, the CDR3 is TGTGCCAGCAGCTTATTTTCTGGAGACAGTTGGGCAACTAATGAAAAACTGTTTTTT. As protein: CASSLFSGDSWATNEKLFF. The whole variable domain, remainder taken from reference TRBV7-9 and TRBJ1-4, is DTGVSQNPRHKITKRGQNVTFRCDPISEHNRLYWYRQTLGQGPEFLTYFQNEAQLEKSRLLSDRFSAERPKGSFSTLEIQRTEQGDSAMYLCASSLFSGDSWATNEKLFFGSGTQLSVL.

The gene calls are TRBV6-5 and TRBJ1-2; 8 nucleotides align to TRBD1. This CDR3 contains 15 residues. CDR1 and CDR2 (germline): MNHEY, SVGAGI. V lost 6 bases to trimming and J lost 4 bases; unmatched junction nucleotides: 10. The DNA of the CDR3 is TGTGCCAGCAGGCTTGGACAGGGAGGCCCCTATGGCTACACCTTC. Amino acids: CASRLGQGGPYGYTF.

This clone was seen a few times. The chain recombines TRBV7-8 with TRBJ2-1; TRBD2 matches at 7 bases. The CDR3 spans 16 residues. Per the germline V gene, CDR1 is SGHVS and CDR2 is FQNEAQ. Trimming at V came to 4 bases and at J to 9 bases, leaving 15 bases not matched to a gene. CDR3: CASSSQRTQASGEQFF. In nucleotides, the CDR3 is TGTGCCAGCAGCTCCCAGAGGACACAGGCTAGCGGTGAGCAGTTCTTC.

This chain joins TRBV28 and TRBJ1-5; D possibly corresponds to TRBD1 (6 bases). V lost 6 bases, J lost 0 bases, and 12 bases lay in between. CDR3 length: 15 residues. Germline V gene sequence: CDR1 MDHEN, CDR2 SYDVKM. Here the CDR3 reads CASSQQGYSNQPQHF. DNA for the CDR3: TGTGCCAGCAGCCAGCAGGGGTATAGCAATCAGCCCCAGCATTTT.

V is TRBV29-1 and J is TRBJ2-1; 12 nucleotides agree with TRBD2. The CDR3 totals 15 residues. Germline V lookup: CDR1 SQVTM, CDR2 ANQGSEA. The junction had 12 bases not matched to a gene; V was cut back by 6 bases and J by 9 bases. The CDR3 sequence is CSVAPGLAGVSEQFF. The CDR3 coding sequence is TGCAGCGTCGCTCCGGGACTAGCGGGTGTAAGTGAGCAGTTCTTC.

This clone has a single count. The V and J genes are TRBV28 and TRBJ1-1, with D unresolved. The length of the CDR3 is 14 residues. Trimming removed 3 bases at V and 0 bases at J, with 8 bases between. The germline V gene encodes CDR1 MDHEN and CDR2 SYDVKM. CDR3 sequence: CASSLYKLNTEAFF. The DNA of the CDR3 is TGTGCCAGCAGTTTGTATAAATTGAACACTGAAGCTTTCTTT.

The V gene is TRBV6-5, the J gene TRBJ1-4, with 8 bases matching TRBD1. Germline CDR1 reads MNHEY; CDR2 reads SVGAGI. CDR3 length: 15 residues. Unmatched junction bases numbered 8, after V lost 6 bases and J lost 5 bases. DNA for the CDR3: TGTGCCAGCAGGAAGGGGACAGGAGACAATGAAAAACTGTTTTTT. As protein: CASRKGTGDNEKLFF.

The CDR3 loop reads CASSPGLAGDRYPQYF. The DNA for the CDR3 is TGTGCCAGCAGCCCGGGACTAGCGGGAGATAGGTACCCGCAGTATTTT. The chain links TRBV3-1 (or the pseudogene TRBV3-2) to TRBJ2-3; 14 nucleotides align to TRBD2. CDR1 is LGHDT and CDR2 is YNNKEL in the germline V gene (reference sequence). The trim removed 4 bases at V and 10 bases at J, leaving 10 bases unmatched. The CDR3 is made up of 16 amino acids.